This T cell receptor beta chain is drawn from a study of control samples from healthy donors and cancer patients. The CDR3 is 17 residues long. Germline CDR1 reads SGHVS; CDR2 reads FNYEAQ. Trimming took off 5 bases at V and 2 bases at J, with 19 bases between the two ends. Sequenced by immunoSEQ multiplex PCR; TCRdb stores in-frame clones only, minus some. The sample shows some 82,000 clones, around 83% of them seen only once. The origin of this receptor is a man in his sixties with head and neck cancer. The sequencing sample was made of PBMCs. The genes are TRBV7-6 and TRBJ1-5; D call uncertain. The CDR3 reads CASSQNLAPSGNQPQHF. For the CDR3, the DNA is TGTGCCAGCAGCCAAAACCTTGCTCCCAGCGGCAATCAGCCCCAGCATTTT. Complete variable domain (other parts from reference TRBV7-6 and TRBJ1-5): GAGVSQSPRYKVTKRGQDVALRCDPISGHVSLYWYRQALGQGPEFLTYFNYEAQQDKSGLPNDRFSAERPEGSISTLTIQRTEQRDSAMYRCASSQNLAPSGNQPQHFGDGTRLSIL.